This record covers a single TCR beta chain. Its antigen is undetermined. The sample comes from a study of vaccination effects on CD4 cells after COVID-19. Profiling relied on immunoSEQ multiplex PCR, and the TCRdb table lists in-frame clones only, not all of them. The sample yields about 73,000 clones, approximately 75% seen once. Before sequencing, viral peptide pools were used by the ViraFEST assay to expand antigen-specific CD4+ T cells. With more than 9 days of culture completed, CD4+ T cells were isolated. The vaccine recipients had no prior SARS-CoV-2 infection, with negative nucleocapsid antibodies. On both days 3 and 7, half of the culture medium was replaced with IL-2 medium. This receptor was taken from a human donor who received a COVID-19 vaccine. Material: CD4+ T cells from PBMCs cultured with HCoV-NL63 spike peptides, obtained before COVID-19 vaccination.

CDR3 residues: CASDAGNTQYF. The CDR3 nucleotides read TGCGCCAGCGATGCGGGGAATACGCAGTATTTT. The J gene is TRBJ2-3, the V gene TRBV10-2; perhaps TRBD2 as D (6 bases). Trimming cost V 8 bases and J 7 bases, with 10 bases left between them. This CDR3 contains 11 residues. CDR1 and CDR2 (germline): WSHSY, SAAADI.